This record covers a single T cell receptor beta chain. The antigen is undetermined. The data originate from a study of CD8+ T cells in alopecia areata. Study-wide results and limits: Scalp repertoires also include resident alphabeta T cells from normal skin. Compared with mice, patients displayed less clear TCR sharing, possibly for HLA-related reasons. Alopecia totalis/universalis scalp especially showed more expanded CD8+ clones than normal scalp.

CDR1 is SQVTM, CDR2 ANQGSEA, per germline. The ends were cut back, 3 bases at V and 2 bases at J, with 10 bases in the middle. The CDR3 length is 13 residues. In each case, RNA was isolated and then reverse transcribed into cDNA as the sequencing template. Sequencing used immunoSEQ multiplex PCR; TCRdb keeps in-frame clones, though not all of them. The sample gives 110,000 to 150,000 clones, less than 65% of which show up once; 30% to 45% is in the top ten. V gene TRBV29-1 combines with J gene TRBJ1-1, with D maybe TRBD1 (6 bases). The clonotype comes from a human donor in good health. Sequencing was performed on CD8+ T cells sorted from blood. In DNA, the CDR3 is TGCAGCGTTGATGGGGGCGACAACACTGAAGCTTTCTTT. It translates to CSVDGGDNTEAFF.